The 7 T cell receptor beta chains below were found in one sample sequenced in a study of shared clonotypes between healthy human individuals. The repertoire was sequenced with immunoSEQ multiplex PCR; TCRdb's copy has only in-frame clones and lacks some. The sample yields around 510,000 clones, roughly 95% seen once. Sequencing input: naive CD4+ T cells sorted from blood. Subset specified: CD45RA+ positively selected. These receptors were taken from a woman in her twenties or thirties in good health.

This chain links TRBV5-8 with TRBJ1-1; D not certain. Germline CDR1 is SGHTS and CDR2 is YDEGEE. V was pared by 0 bases and J by 9 bases, with 3 bases between. CDR3 length equals 10 residues. This CDR3 reads CASSLGQAFF. The CDR3 nucleotides are TGTGCCAGCAGCTTGGGGCAAGCTTTCTTT.

The V gene is TRBV29-1, the J gene TRBJ2-3; TRBD1 agrees at 7 bases. This CDR3 contains 14 residues. Germline loops: CDR1 SQVTM, CDR2 ANQGSEA. The V gene end was trimmed by 6 bases and the J gene end by 2 bases; junction bases not matched to a gene: 8. The CDR3 sequence: CSVWTGLNTDTQYF. DNA for the CDR3: TGCAGCGTGTGGACAGGATTGAACACAGATACGCAGTATTTT.

The chain uses TRBV6-5 and TRBJ2-1; D remains unclear. Trimming removed 0 bases from V and 6 bases from J, with 9 bases in between. Per germline, CDR1 MNHEY and CDR2 SVGAGI. The CDR3 contains 14 residues. The CDR3 here is CASSYSRNPNEQFF. In DNA, the CDR3 is TGTGCCAGCAGTTACTCGAGGAATCCCAATGAGCAGTTCTTC.

The chain employs TRBV7-9 and TRBJ2-7; D remains ambiguous. The CDR3 is 12 amino acids. Per germline, CDR1 SEHNR and CDR2 FQNEAQ (reference sequence). V lost 5 bases and J lost 5, with 10 bases in between. The CDR3 sequence: CASSIDPNEQYF. In nucleotides, the CDR3 is TGTGCCAGCAGCATCGACCCCAACGAGCAGTACTTC.

The chain links TRBV28 to TRBJ2-7, with D perhaps matching TRBD2 (5 bases). Per germline, CDR1 MDHEN and CDR2 SYDVKM. Deletions cut 8 bases from V and 2 bases from J, with 19 bases between. CDR3 length: 15 residues. In DNA, the CDR3 is TGTGCCAGCCCCTTTTCTCTAGCAGAGACCTACGAGCAGTACTTC. Amino acids: CASPFSLAETYEQYF.

The count of this clone is one. The identical CDR3 is also encoded by other nucleotide sequences in the sample. The chain couples TRBV19 to TRBJ2-7; 8 bases fit TRBD2. CDR3 length: 15 amino acids. J lost 1 base, V lost 1 base, and 3 bases had no gene match. Germline CDR1 and CDR2: LNHDA and SQIVND (reference sequence). Here the CDR3 reads CASSIVTSGSYEQYF. In nucleotides, the CDR3 is TGTGCCAGTAGTATAGTCACTAGCGGTTCCTACGAGCAGTACTTC.

The genes are TRBV5-1 and TRBJ1-2; no reliable D call. The germline CDR1 and CDR2 sequences are SGHRS and YFSETQ. V was shortened by 4 bases and J by 8 bases, with 15 bases between the two germline ends. The CDR3 is made up of 13 amino acids. Here the CDR3 DNA reads TGCGCCAGCAGCACGGACCGGACGGGAGGCTACACCTTC. It specifies CASSTDRTGGYTF.